The 31 T cell receptor beta chains below were found in one sample sequenced in a study of T cells in Graves' hyperthyroidism and ophthalmopathy (dated by TCRdb to the late 2010s). The library came from multiplex PCR. The data were produced on an Illumina HiSeq 2000. TCR beta CDR3 regions were amplified from RNA transcripts. The TCR CDR3 was subjected to a first round of RT-PCR using the HTBI primer set and the Qiagen OneStep RT-PCR kit. In TCRdb, the public reads were trimmed at Q25 with fastp and aligned with MiXCR, with productive beta chains retained. Every entry covers one CDR3 protein and lists the most common genes and DNA from its rows. The sample table lists under 500,000 distinct CDR3 sequences, around 15% of them with a count of one. Around 27% of the sample comes from the top ten. Input material: blood. These receptors originate from a man in his fifties with Graves' ophthalmopathy.

The chain carries TRBV19 and TRBJ2-7, with 15 bases identical to TRBD2. Germline assignment: CDR1 LNHDA and CDR2 SQIVND (reference sequence). V lost 8 bases to trimming and J lost 6 bases; unmatched junction nucleotides: 2. The CDR3 has 13 residues. The CDR3: CASGLAGGTEQYF. The CDR3 nucleotides read TGTGCCAGTGGACTAGCGGGAGGGACCGAGCAGTACTTC.

This clonotype was counted many times. V and J are TRBV5-1 and TRBJ2-1; TRBD1 or TRBD2 may be the D gene (5 bases each). This CDR3 region has 15 residues. Germline V CDR1 and CDR2: SGHRS, YFSETQ. Trimming cost V 1 base and J 4 bases, with 12 bases left between them. This CDR3 is CASSLLGTEYNEQFF. CDR3 DNA: TGCGCCAGCAGCTTGTTAGGGACCGAATACAATGAGCAGTTCTTC.

This chain uses TRBV25-1 with TRBJ2-7; 7 bases line up with TRBD2. V trimming: 2 bases; J trimming: 0 bases; junction bases outside the gene matches: 4. Germline V lookup: CDR1 MGHDK, CDR2 SYGVNS. The CDR3 is made up of 15 amino acids. In nucleotides, the CDR3 is TGTGCCAGCAGTGAAACTAGCGAGACCTCCTACGAGCAGTACTTC. Protein sequence: CASSETSETSYEQYF.

DNA for the CDR3: TGTGCCAGCAGTTTAGGGGCGCCGGGGGCTAGCGGGGGCGCGAAGACCCAGTACTTC. This gives the protein CASSLGAPGASGGAKTQYF. The chain recombines TRBV12-3 or TRBV12-4 with TRBJ2-5, with 10 positions matching TRBD2. CDR3 size: 19 residues. V gave up 1 base and J gave up 6 bases; unmatched junction bases: 17.

At least ten counts were recorded for this clonotype. Relative to the germline gene, one junction end is altered; a read error may explain this. The J gene is TRBJ2-1, the V gene TRBV29-1; 12 nucleotides align to TRBD2. The germline V gene encodes CDR1 SQVTM and CDR2 ANQGSEA. The CDR3 covers 16 residues. CDR3 residues: CSVEGGLAGPYNEQFF. CDR3 bases: TGCAGCGTGGAAGGTGGACTAGCGGGACCCTACAATGAGCAGTTCTTC.

This clonotype was recorded many times. V and J are TRBV9 and TRBJ1-2; D is uncertain. Germline lookup yields CDR1 SGDLS and CDR2 YYNGEE. The CDR3 covers 14 residues. The V gene lost 3 bases and the J gene lost 0 bases, with 9 bases spanning the gap. CDR3 sequence (DNA): TGTGCCAGCAGCGGCCGGACGGCTAACTATGGCTACACCTTC. Its translation is CASSGRTANYGYTF.

This clonotype was seen at least ten times. The chain links TRBV3-1 to TRBJ2-1; 8 bases are a match to TRBD2. The CDR3 is 16 amino acids. Germline lookup yields CDR1 LGHDT and CDR2 YNNKEL (reference sequence). V shed 1 base, J shed 5 bases, and the junction held 7 bases outside the gene matches. The CDR3 DNA is TGTGCCAGCAGCCAAGGCCCCGGGACTAGTCACAATGAGCAGTTCTTC. Translating gives CASSQGPGTSHNEQFF.

This clonotype came up many times. The chain combines TRBV3-1 with TRBJ2-1; tentatively, D is TRBD1 (5 bases). The CDR3 spans 13 residues. Germline V CDR1 and CDR2: LGHDT, YNNKEL (reference sequence). V gave up 4 bases and J gave up 15 bases, with 19 bases separating them. The CDR3 reads CASSRGLGTGRFF. CDR3 in DNA: TGTGCCAGCAGCCGTGGTCTGGGTACAGGTCGGTTCTTC.

A remark on this clonotype: The junction departs from germline at one end; a sequencing error may be responsible. V gene TRBV5-1 combines with J gene TRBJ2-1; TRBD1 matches 7 bases. Germline V gene data show CDR1 as SGHRS and CDR2 as YFSETQ. The CDR3 length is 15 residues. This CDR3 reads CASSPDRLTYNEQSF. The CDR3 DNA reads TGCGCCAGCAGCCCGGACAGGTTAACCTACAATGAGCAGTCCTTC.

This clonotype showed up many times. V gene TRBV9 combines with J gene TRBJ2-7, with a tentative D call TRBD2 (6 bases). CDR1 and CDR2 from the germline V gene are SGDLS and YYNGEE. CDR3 length equals 13 residues. With 2 bases removed from V and 3 bases from J, the gap between germline ends came to 9 bases. CDR3 sequence reads: CASSVSGHYEQYF. The CDR3, as DNA: TGTGCCAGCAGCGTCAGCGGGCACTACGAGCAGTACTTC.

There are many counts of this clonotype. V gene TRBV7-8 combines with J gene TRBJ1-2; D gene uncertain. The V gene lost 2 bases and the J gene lost 2 bases, with 12 bases spanning the gap. Germline lookup yields CDR1 SGHVS and CDR2 FQNEAQ. CDR3 length: 15 amino acids. The CDR3 region is CASSLMVTRNYGYTF. The CDR3, as DNA: TGTGCCAGCAGCTTAATGGTGACACGGAACTATGGCTACACCTTC.

There are many counts of this clonotype. The V gene is TRBV28, the J gene TRBJ2-3; 8 nucleotides agree with TRBD1. V lost 3 bases and J lost 0; bases outside the gene matches: 8. Germline CDR1 and CDR2: MDHEN and SYDVKM. The CDR3 is 17 amino acids. CDR3: CASSFHQGARSTDTQYF. DNA for the CDR3: TGTGCCAGCAGTTTTCACCAGGGGGCAAGAAGCACAGATACGCAGTATTTT.

Ten or more counts support this clonotype. The V call is TRBV30, the J call TRBJ1-2; D may be TRBD1 (5 bases). This CDR3 is built from 12 residues. In germline, CDR1 is GTSNPN, CDR2 SVGIG (reference sequence). V lost 3 bases, J lost 8 bases, and 13 bases lay in between. For the CDR3, the DNA is TGTGCCTGGAGACAAGGGACGTTGGGCTACACCTTC. Encoded protein: CAWRQGTLGYTF. Complete variable domain (other parts from reference TRBV30 and TRBJ1-2): SQTIHQWPATLVQPVGSPLSLECTVEGTSNPNLYWYRQAAGRGLQLLFYSVGIGQISSEVPQNLSASRPQDRQFILSSKKLLLSDSGFYLCAWRQGTLGYTFGSGTRLTVV.

The rearrangement joins TRBV3-1 to TRBJ2-2; 9 bases map to TRBD1. The CDR3 length is 17 residues. The V and J ends lost 3 bases and 4 bases, in that order; junction bases with no gene match: 9. CDR1 LGHDT and CDR2 YNNKEL come from the germline V gene (reference sequence). The CDR3 reads CASSHRGDRVLTGELFF. Written as DNA, the CDR3 is TGTGCCAGCAGCCACCGGGGGGACAGGGTTCTCACCGGGGAGCTGTTTTTT. The whole variable domain, remainder taken from reference TRBV3-1 and TRBJ2-2, is DTAVSQTPKYLVTQMGNDKSIKCEQNLGHDTMYWYKQDSKKFLKIMFSYNNKELIINETVPNRFSPKSPDKAHLNLHINSLELGDSAVYFCASSHRGDRVLTGELFFGEGSRLTVL.

At least ten counts were recorded for this clonotype. The chain uses TRBV7-2 and TRBJ2-7; TRBD2 matches 8 bases. The germline V gene has CDR1 SGHTA and CDR2 FQGNSA. This CDR3 is 19 amino acids long. V lost 1 base and J lost 3; bases outside the gene matches: 17. For the CDR3, the DNA is TGTGCCAGCAGCTTAGTGCTTATGGGGGGTCTAGCGGGCCACTACGAGCAGTACTTC. Its protein product is CASSLVLMGGLAGHYEQYF. Complete variable domain (other parts from reference TRBV7-2 and TRBJ2-7): GAGVSQSPSNKVTEKGKDVELRCDPISGHTALYWYRQSLGQGLEFLIYFQGNSAPDKSGLPSDRFSAERTGGSVSTLTIQRTQQEDSAVYLCASSLVLMGGLAGHYEQYFGPGTRLTVT.

This clonotype has a count of ten or more. V and J are TRBV11-2 and TRBJ2-7, with 10 bases lining up with TRBD1. The V and J ends lost 5 bases and 6 bases, in that order; junction bases with no gene match: 13. Germline V gene data show CDR1 as SGHAT and CDR2 as FQNNGV. This CDR3 comprises 16 residues. CDR3 DNA sequence: TGTGCCAGCAGCCAACCCGGGACAGGGGTGCACCGCGAGCAGTACTTC. Protein sequence: CASSQPGTGVHREQYF.

This clonotype was detected ten times or more. The genes are TRBV20-1 and TRBJ2-7; 7 bases are shared with TRBD2. There are 14 residues in the CDR3. Germline assignment: CDR1 DFQATT and CDR2 SNEGSKA (reference sequence). V was pared by 3 bases and J by 3 bases, with 8 bases of the junction left unmatched. CDR3 DNA: TGCAGTGCTAGGAGTCTAGCGGAAGTCTACGAGCAGTACTTC. The encoded protein is CSARSLAEVYEQYF.

The table lists this clonotype with many counts. The chain joins TRBV7-9 to TRBJ2-3; TRBD1 matches 8 bases. The trim removed 3 bases at V and 2 bases at J, leaving 7 bases unmatched. This CDR3 is built from 16 residues. Per germline, CDR1 SEHNR and CDR2 FQNEAQ (reference sequence). This chain's CDR3 is CASSLLGTGVTDTQYF. For the CDR3, the DNA is TGTGCCAGCAGCTTGCTTGGGACAGGAGTCACAGATACGCAGTATTTT.

The chain employs TRBV30 and TRBJ2-7, with 12 nucleotides matching TRBD1. Germline-derived CDR1 and CDR2 are GTSNPN and SVGIG (reference sequence). The CDR3 sequence is 14 residues long. The J segment lost 5 bases and the V segment lost 8 bases, leaving 10 bases of the junction unmatched. This CDR3 reads CASSSGTGGHEQYF. CDR3 bases: TGTGCCAGTAGTAGCGGGACAGGGGGCCACGAGCAGTACTTC.

This clonotype was seen many times. The chain combines TRBV20-1 with TRBJ2-1, with 7 bases aligning to TRBD1. The CDR3 runs 19 residues. V was clipped by 3 bases and J by 0 bases; unmatched bases: 17. From germline, CDR1 is DFQATT and CDR2 SNEGSKA (reference sequence). CDR3 sequence: CSASGTARQGRGSYNEQFF. The CDR3 bases are TGCAGTGCTAGCGGAACTGCACGACAGGGACGGGGCTCCTACAATGAGCAGTTCTTC.

This clonotype was recorded at least ten times. The chain uses TRBV3-1 and TRBJ2-1; D gene unclear. The CDR3 has 14 residues. Germline CDR1 and CDR2: LGHDT and YNNKEL (reference sequence). V was cut by 0 bases and J by 4 bases, with 7 bases left in between. The chain's CDR3 is CASSQDGGYNEQFF. CDR3 coding DNA: TGTGCCAGCAGCCAAGACGGCGGATACAATGAGCAGTTCTTC.

This clonotype has at least ten counts. This chain links TRBV20-1 with TRBJ2-5; no firm D call. The CDR3 runs to 12 residues. V gave up 3 bases and J gave up 2 bases, with 7 bases separating them. Germline CDR1 DFQATT, CDR2 SNEGSKA (reference sequence). Here the CDR3 DNA reads TGCAGTGCTAGTGGGGAACAAGAGACCCAGTACTTC. Translated, it gives CSASGEQETQYF.

This clonotype was seen many times. The rearrangement joins TRBV12-3 or TRBV12-4 to TRBJ2-3, with 8 nucleotides matching TRBD2. Trimming at V came to 5 bases and at J to 3 bases, leaving 10 bases not matched to a gene. The CDR3 covers 16 residues. CDR3: CASSLSRGLGTDTQYF. DNA of the CDR3: TGTGCCAGCAGTCTCTCCCGGGGACTAGGTACAGATACGCAGTATTTT.

Note on this clonotype: A much more abundant neighbour one base away suggests this may be a read error. The CDR3 region is CASSPSVARKFF. The CDR3 DNA is TGTGCCAGCAGCCCCTCGGTCGCCCGGAAGTTCTTC. V gene TRBV7-2 combines with J gene TRBJ2-1, with D unresolved. Per the germline V gene, CDR1 is SGHTA and CDR2 is FQGNSA. The CDR3 has 12 residues. Trimming left V 5 bases short and J 14 bases short, with 16 bases between.

Many counts were recorded for this clonotype. The chain couples TRBV7-8 to TRBJ1-5; the match to TRBD1 covers 8 bases. This CDR3 region has 15 residues. Germline CDR1 is SGHVS and CDR2 is FQNEAQ. V was clipped by 3 bases and J by 9 bases; unmatched bases: 10. CDR3 nucleotide sequence: TGTGCCAGCAGCTTTGTCGGACAGGGTCCTTCGCCCCAGCATTTT. The encoded protein is CASSFVGQGPSPQHF.

The V call is TRBV25-1, the J call TRBJ2-7, with TRBD1 matching over 7 bases. The J segment lost 3 bases and the V segment lost 3 bases, leaving 5 bases of the junction unmatched. Germline assignment: CDR1 MGHDK and CDR2 SYGVNS. The length of the CDR3 is 14 residues. The CDR3 region has the DNA TGTGCCAGCAGTGACTCGGGACAGTACTACGAGCAGTACTTC. Translation: CASSDSGQYYEQYF.

There are many counts of this clonotype. The chain joins TRBV12-3 or TRBV12-4 to TRBJ2-3; 10 bases agree with TRBD2. CDR3 length: 20 residues. V lost 6 bases to trimming and J lost 3 bases; unmatched junction nucleotides: 21. The CDR3 protein is CASSPAAGASGSRWTDTQYF. The CDR3 DNA sequence: TGTGCCAGCAGCCCTGCAGCGGGGGCTAGCGGGAGTAGGTGGACAGATACGCAGTATTTT.

The chain joins TRBV12-3 or TRBV12-4 to TRBJ2-1; 13 bases fit TRBD2. This CDR3 spans 14 amino acids. Trimming at V came to 6 bases and at J to 6 bases, leaving 2 bases not matched to a gene. CDR3 DNA: TGTGCCAGCAGGGGGACTAGCGGGATCAATGAGCAGTTCTTC. It codes for CASRGTSGINEQFF.

The table lists this clonotype with many counts. V usage is TRBV12-3 or TRBV12-4 and J usage is TRBJ1-3, with D unclear. The length of the CDR3 is 14 residues. V shed 5 bases and J shed 1 base, with 9 bases lying between them. CDR3 in DNA: TGTGCCAGCAGTCTCGGACTATCTGGAAACACCATATATTTT. It is translated as CASSLGLSGNTIYF.

This clonotype showed up just a few times. The chain couples TRBV7-8 to TRBJ2-5, with TRBD2 identical over 14 bases. Trimming cost V 5 bases and J 5 bases; bases outside gene matches: 10. The CDR3 is made up of 17 amino acids. The germline V gene encodes CDR1 SGHVS and CDR2 FQNEAQ. The CDR3: CASSKKRLAGGRETQYF. The CDR3 DNA is TGTGCCAGCAGCAAAAAAAGACTAGCGGGAGGGCGGGAGACCCAGTACTTC.

Only a few counts were recorded for this clonotype. The rearrangement joins TRBV19 to TRBJ2-3; 11 nucleotides match TRBD2. The CDR3 has 15 amino acids. Germline trimming cut 3 bases from V and 3 bases from J; bases unmatched to any gene: 2. In germline, CDR1 is LNHDA, CDR2 SQIVND (reference sequence). The CDR3 region is CASSMGTSGTDTQYF. The DNA for the CDR3 is TGTGCCAGTAGTATGGGGACTAGCGGTACAGATACGCAGTATTTT.